The next 27 T cell receptor beta chains were all read from a single sample in a study of T cell responses to AZD1222 COVID-19 vaccine. Assay: immunoSEQ multiplex PCR; the TCRdb copy retains only in-frame clones and omits some. This sample has about 85,000 clones, with 80% to 90% found just once. The specimen comprised peripheral blood, sampled on day 0 of AZD1222 vaccination. These receptors originate from an adult in good health.

The rearrangement uses TRBV7-8 and TRBJ2-2; no reliable D call. The CDR3 is 15 residues long. Trimming removed 5 bases from V and 3 bases from J, with 13 bases in between. CDR1 and CDR2 (germline): SGHVS, FQNEAQ. For the CDR3, the DNA is TGTGCCAGCAGCCTCCCTCCCTGGGACACCGGGGAGCTGTTTTTT. Translated, it gives CASSLPPWDTGELFF.

This chain links TRBV6-5 with TRBJ2-1; D is possibly TRBD2 (6 bases). Germline CDR1 is MNHEY and CDR2 is SVGAGI. Trimming took off 10 bases at V and 4 bases at J, with 14 bases between the two ends. The CDR3 runs 13 residues. CDR3 residues: CATGGPTYNEQFF. Written as DNA, the CDR3 is TGTGCCACCGGGGGTCCTACTTACAATGAGCAGTTCTTC.

This chain connects TRBV18 to TRBJ2-5; 8 bases align to TRBD2. This CDR3 has 19 residues. CDR1 and CDR2 (germline): KGHSH, LQKENI. J was trimmed by 1 base and V by 1 base; bases with no gene match: 14. CDR3 DNA: TGTGCCAGCTCACCACAACCCCTAGGTTTAGCGGGGACCCAAGAGACCCAGTACTTC. Its translation: CASSPQPLGLAGTQETQYF.

The chain joins TRBV19 to TRBJ2-1; tentatively, D is TRBD1 or TRBD2 (5 bases each). The V end was cut by 5 bases, the J end by 6 bases, with 20 bases between. Germline V gene sequence: CDR1 LNHDA, CDR2 SQIVND (reference sequence). The CDR3 covers 16 residues. The CDR3 here is CASSPVGVVPFNEQFF. In DNA, the CDR3 is TGTGCCAGTAGTCCGGTGGGGGTAGTCCCATTCAATGAGCAGTTCTTC.

The V call is TRBV25-1, the J call TRBJ2-2; D is possibly TRBD1 (5 bases). This CDR3 has 14 amino acids. CDR1 and CDR2 (germline): MGHDK, SYGVNS. Trimming stripped 2 bases from V and 3 bases from J, with 7 bases between. The CDR3: CASSEPRDTGELFF. In nucleotides, the CDR3 is TGTGCCAGCAGTGAACCCAGGGACACCGGGGAGCTGTTTTTT.

This rearrangement joins TRBV4-2 to TRBJ1-1; D gene ambiguous. The CDR3 loop spans 14 amino acids. Germline V gene lookup returns CDR1 LGHNA and CDR2 YNFKEQ. Trimming took 1 base from V and 1 from J, leaving 7 bases between them. CDR3 loop: CASSQGAGNTEAFF. The CDR3 DNA reads TGTGCCAGCAGCCAAGGGGCAGGGAACACTGAAGCTTTCTTT.

CDR3 protein: CASKLRGRAPYF. The CDR3 DNA follows: TGTGCCAGCAAACTACGGGGCCGCGCACCTTACTTC. V gene TRBV28 combines with J gene TRBJ2-7; D may be TRBD1 or TRBD2 (5 bases each). Germline V gene lookup returns CDR1 MDHEN and CDR2 SYDVKM. V gave up 7 bases and J gave up 13 bases, with 20 bases separating them. The CDR3 covers 12 residues.

The chain couples TRBV30 to TRBJ2-7; unclear D gene. This CDR3 is 13 amino acids long. The germline gives CDR1 GTSNPN, CDR2 SVGIG (reference sequence). V lost 3 bases, J lost 3 bases, and 12 bases lay in between. The CDR3 DNA follows: TGTGCCTGGAGCGCACAGAGGCTCTACGAGCAGTACTTC. Translated, it gives CAWSAQRLYEQYF.

This chain connects TRBV28 to TRBJ2-1; 12 nucleotides line up with TRBD2. The germline CDR1 and CDR2 sequences are MDHEN and SYDVKM. The ends lost 6 bases at V and 6 bases at J; junction bases unmatched: 6. The CDR3 runs 15 residues. The CDR3, as DNA: TGTGCCAGCAGATCGACTAGCGGGAGAACCAATGAGCAGTTCTTC. Translated: CASRSTSGRTNEQFF.

The chain is built from TRBV5-8 and TRBJ2-7; tentatively, D is TRBD2 (6 bases). V shed 4 bases and J shed 2 bases, with 13 bases lying between them. This CDR3 has 14 amino acids. Germline V gene data show CDR1 as SGHTS and CDR2 as YDEGEE. In nucleotides, the CDR3 is TGTGCCAGCAGCCCGACGCGGGGCACCTACGAGCAGTACTTC. Translating gives CASSPTRGTYEQYF.

The chain links TRBV19 to TRBJ2-1; the match to TRBD2 covers 9 bases. CDR1 and CDR2 (germline): LNHDA, SQIVND (reference sequence). V was pared by 0 bases and J by 2 bases, with 5 bases of the junction left unmatched. The CDR3 sequence is 17 residues long. CDR3 amino acids: CASSIDSGGGTYNEQFF. CDR3 nucleotide sequence: TGTGCCAGTAGTATAGATAGCGGGGGCGGAACCTACAATGAGCAGTTCTTC.

V gene TRBV30 combines with J gene TRBJ1-1; D ambiguous. The CDR3 sequence is 13 residues long. Germline values: CDR1 GTSNPN, CDR2 SVGIG (reference sequence). Trimming cost V 2 bases and J 10 bases, with 17 bases left between them. The DNA of the CDR3 is TGTGCCTGGAGTTCCCGGCCCGGGATTGGAGCTTTCTTT. This translates into CAWSSRPGIGAFF.

This sequence joins TRBV19 and TRBJ2-7; 8 positions agree with TRBD1. V gave up 5 bases and J gave up 3 bases; unmatched junction bases: 12. Germline CDR1 LNHDA, CDR2 SQIVND (reference sequence). This CDR3 spans 16 amino acids. In DNA form, the CDR3 reads TGTGCCAGTAGTGAGCAGGGGGCGCGCGGTGGCTACGAGCAGTACTTC. Its protein product is CASSEQGARGGYEQYF.

The chain joins TRBV5-6 to TRBJ1-3; D remains unclear. Trimming stripped 0 bases from V and 3 bases from J, with 4 bases between. Germline lookup yields CDR1 SGHDT and CDR2 YYEEEE. CDR3 size: 13 residues. The CDR3 DNA reads as TGTGCCAGCAGCTTGGTGAGTGGAAACACCATATATTTT. Its translation is CASSLVSGNTIYF.

As regards this clone: The sample has other DNA sequences that encode this CDR3 too. The V gene is TRBV28, the J gene TRBJ1-4, with D possibly being TRBD1 (5 bases). V was trimmed by 11 bases and J by 5 bases, leaving 12 bases between them. Looked up from germline, CDR1 is MDHEN and CDR2 is SYDVKM. CDR3 size: 12 residues. The CDR3 spells CASGTGNEKLFF. The CDR3, as DNA: TGTGCCTCGGGGACGGGAAATGAAAAACTGTTTTTT. The full variable domain, completed using reference TRBV28 and TRBJ1-4, is DVKVTQSSRYLVKRTGEKVFLECVQDMDHENMFWYRQDPGLGLRLIYFSYDVKMKEKGDIPEGYSVSREKKERFSLILESASTNQTSMYLCASGTGNEKLFFGSGTQLSVL.

J is TRBJ1-5 and V is TRBV21-1; TRBD1, as called in the table, went unchecked against the DNA. TRBV21-1 is listed as a pseudogene. The CDR3 extends over 14 amino acids. CDR3 bases: TGTGCCAGCAATTCGGACAGGGGAAGTCAGCCCCAGCATTTT. Its translation is CASNSDRGSQPQHF.

The chain couples TRBV11-2 to TRBJ1-1; D is uncertain. Deletions cut 0 bases from V and 5 bases from J, with 13 bases between. Germline V gives CDR1 SGHAT, CDR2 FQNNGV. The CDR3 spans 15 residues. CDR3 region: CASSLEWGSRTEAFF. For the CDR3, the DNA is TGTGCCAGCAGCTTAGAATGGGGTTCCCGGACTGAAGCTTTCTTT.

The rearrangement joins TRBV29-1 to TRBJ2-3, with a possible D match to TRBD1 (6 bases). This CDR3 is 15 amino acids long. Looked up from germline, CDR1 is SQVTM and CDR2 is ANQGSEA. Trimming took 3 bases from V and 4 from J, leaving 17 bases between them. The CDR3 coding sequence is TGCAGCGTTGAGTCTAACCAGGGGATACCAGATACGCAGTATTTT. This translates into CSVESNQGIPDTQYF.

The chain couples TRBV11-2 to TRBJ1-2, with D unclear. V was trimmed by 7 bases and J by 3 bases, leaving 15 bases between them. The CDR3 consists of 14 residues. CDR1 is SGHAT, CDR2 FQNNGV, per germline. CDR3 amino acids: CASTWELGHYGYTF. DNA for the CDR3: TGTGCCAGCACCTGGGAACTGGGTCACTATGGCTACACCTTC.

CDR3 amino acids: CASSQEGNYGYTF. The CDR3 region has the DNA TGTGCCAGTAGTCAAGAGGGGAACTATGGCTACACCTTC. The chain joins TRBV19 to TRBJ1-2; TRBD1 might be the D (5 bases). The ends were cut back, 5 bases at V and 2 bases at J, with 9 bases in the middle. The CDR3 is 13 residues long. CDR1 and CDR2 (germline): LNHDA, SQIVND (reference sequence).

This clone was detected once. The chain uses TRBV7-3 and TRBJ1-3; D remains ambiguous. Trimming took 5 bases from V and 2 from J, leaving 7 bases between them. This CDR3 is 13 amino acids long. Per germline, CDR1 SGHTA and CDR2 FQGTGA. CDR3 sequence reads: CASSPIPGNTIYF. The CDR3 nucleotides read TGTGCCAGCAGCCCCATCCCTGGAAACACCATATATTTT.

The chain employs TRBV2 and TRBJ1-5; 7 nucleotides align to TRBD1. The CDR3 spans 15 residues. With 4 bases clipped from V and 4 bases from J, the junction kept 7 bases outside the gene matches. Per germline, CDR1 SNHLY and CDR2 FYNNEI. CDR3 in DNA: TGTGCCAGCAGTGGTGACGGGACAGCAAATCAGCCCCAGCATTTT. Translating it yields CASSGDGTANQPQHF.

The chain combines TRBV6-5 with TRBJ2-1; tentative D call: TRBD2 (6 bases). Trimming pared 6 bases from V and 8 bases from J, leaving 17 bases between. Germline V gives CDR1 MNHEY, CDR2 SVGAGI. The CDR3 loop spans 14 amino acids. Here the CDR3 DNA reads TGTGCCAGCAGGGCCCACGGCGGGGTGGATGAGCAGTTCTTC. This translates into CASRAHGGVDEQFF.

The V and J genes are TRBV27 and TRBJ2-3, with 15 nucleotides matching TRBD2. The CDR3 consists of 17 residues. Trimming took 5 bases from V and 4 from J; bases not matched to a gene: 7. CDR1 MNHEY and CDR2 SMNVEV come from the germline V gene (reference sequence). The CDR3 sequence: CASSIGLAGGPSDTQYF. The CDR3 region has the DNA TGTGCCAGCAGTATCGGACTAGCGGGAGGGCCTTCAGATACGCAGTATTTT.

This chain links TRBV2 with TRBJ2-7; perhaps TRBD2 as D (5 bases). The ends were cut back, 4 bases at V and 2 bases at J, with 9 bases in the middle. The germline CDR1 and CDR2 sequences are SNHLY and FYNNEI. This CDR3 contains 13 residues. The CDR3 coding sequence is TGTGCCAGCAGTGGGACTGAGCCCTACGAGCAGTACTTC. Translating it yields CASSGTEPYEQYF.

V gene TRBV11-2 combines with J gene TRBJ1-5; the D gene is possibly TRBD1 (6 bases). Germline values: CDR1 SGHAT, CDR2 FQNNGV. The CDR3 is made up of 15 amino acids. Trimming left V 5 bases short and J 3 bases short, with 14 bases between. The CDR3 DNA reads TGTGCCAGCAGCCCTACCGGACAGCCCAATCAGCCCCAGCATTTT. As protein: CASSPTGQPNQPQHF.

This chain joins TRBV5-6 and TRBJ1-5, with D perhaps TRBD1 (5 bases). CDR3 length equals 16 residues. Deletions cut 1 base from V and 2 bases from J, with 13 bases between. The V gene's germline CDR1 is SGHDT and CDR2 YYEEEE. CDR3 nucleotide sequence: TGTGCCAGCAGCTTGCGGGGGTGGGTGCGCAATCAGCCCCAGCATTTT. It codes for CASSLRGWVRNQPQHF.